The text below deals with one T cell receptor (beta chain). Germline V gene lookup returns CDR1 LGHDT and CDR2 YNNKEL (reference sequence). This CDR3 has 16 residues. With 4 bases removed from V and 0 bases from J, the gap between germline ends came to 13 bases. The data were obtained in a study of blood T cell repertoires in COVID-19. Study background: PBMCs, B-cell-depleted T cells, or T cells provided the cDNA or gDNA that made up the material.

The authors' processing: Amplification with reference gene primers provided the estimates of nucleated cell counts. Only in-frame clones appear in the TCRdb table, and some are missing; sequencing was by immunoSEQ multiplex PCR. The DNA was the basis for D and trimming; V, J and clone size are from that table. The repertoire holds hundreds of thousands of clones, with about 87% as singletons. V usage is TRBV3-1 (or the pseudogene TRBV3-2) and J usage is TRBJ1-3; D is unresolved. Sequences were obtained from peripheral blood. This sequence originates from a man in his 70s with acute or convalescent COVID-19. The CDR3 reads CASSPSGGVSGNTIYF. CDR3 coding DNA: TGTGCCAGCAGCCCATCGGGAGGAGTCTCTGGAAACACCATATATTTT.